The sequence of this T cell receptor (beta chain) was determined in a study of early stage breast cancer tumors. General study findings and limits: Compared with adjacent normal breast tissue, tumors showed 2.5 to 3-fold greater T cell density and higher clonality. Unsorted bulk genomic DNA sequencing lacked pairing and functional marker data. In about 90% of the 16 patients, blood comparison separated tumor from normal breast.

The CDR3 length is 13 residues. Germline V gene data show CDR1 as KGHSH and CDR2 as LQKENI. V lost 2 bases and J lost 9; bases outside the gene matches: 6. The repertoire was sequenced with immunoSEQ multiplex PCR; TCRdb's copy has only in-frame clones and lacks some. In the table there are under 30,000 clones, about 70% of which are singletons. Worth noting for this clone: Antigen specificity is unknown.

Sequencing used blood. The chain carries TRBV18 and TRBJ1-1; 7 bases are shared with TRBD1. This TCR was recovered from a person aged 45 to 59 with breast cancer. The chain's CDR3 is CASSPEGAAQAFF. CDR3 nucleotide sequence: TGTGCCAGCTCACCAGAGGGGGCCGCTCAAGCTTTCTTT. The full variable domain, rest sourced from reference TRBV18 and TRBJ1-1, is NAGVMQNPRHLVRRRGQEARLRCSPMKGHSHVYWYRQLPEEGLKFMVYLQKENIIDESGMPKERFSAEFPKEGPSILRIQQVVRGDSAAYFCASSPEGAAQAFFGQGTRLTVV.